This T cell receptor beta chain derives from a study of T cell repertoires in cytomegalovirus infection. About the research overall: As its CMV epitopes, the study selected recently identified HLA-C-restricted and well-studied HLA-B-restricted targets. It can be stated that public TCR beta signatures indicated CMV infection as well as a matching HLA type. Study-wide points: Public TCR beta family frequency separated CMV-and-HLA carriers, including in an independent cohort. In two of eight donors, the top clonotype was HLA-C-restricted CMV-specific.

This clonotype was observed a few times. Its cognate antigen is unknown. Each CDR3 protein gets one entry after TCRdb re-called the reads with MiXCR. The profile shows fewer than 350,000 distinct CDR3 sequences, 25% to 35% of them singletons. The germline V gene has CDR1 SGDLS and CDR2 YYNGEE. The junction had 9 bases not matched to a gene; V was cut back by 3 bases and J by 2 bases. CDR3 length: 16 amino acids. The sequence derives from a human donor in good health (CMV status not recorded). Some clones in this sample may be carry-over from other donors' samples. Sequenced here: cultured PBMCs, sampled from culture after CMV antigen stimulation. The chain carries TRBV9 and TRBJ2-5; 8 bases match TRBD2. DNA of the CDR3: TGTGCCAGCAGCGCGGGGTTTTCGGGGGGGCAAGAGACCCAGTACTTC. Translating it yields CASSAGFSGGQETQYF.